This paragraph reports one T cell receptor (beta chain). Its antigen is not identified. The treatment here: roughly 20 received Ad26.COV2.S at low or high dose, single or two shots; about five received placebo; per-sample allocation not given. Day 63 after the first vaccine or placebo injection was the time point for sampling. An Ad26 vector was used to express Wuhan-strain SARS-CoV-2 spike as the vaccine. The sample originates from a study of Ad26.COV2.S vaccination and SARS-CoV-2 variants. On the study more broadly: By the intramuscular route, Ad26.COV2.S was given once, or twice 56 days apart. Whole-study results and caveats: The study found higher spike-specific TCR breadth in vaccine than placebo recipients.

Measured with immunoSEQ multiplex PCR; TCRdb has only the in-frame clones, and not every one. The sample lists roughly 350,000 clones; approximately 90% were seen once. V was shortened by 4 bases and J by 4 bases, with 20 bases between the two germline ends. This CDR3 is built from 16 residues. Germline values: CDR1 SGDLS, CDR2 YYNGEE. The rearrangement uses TRBV9 and TRBJ2-5, with D uncertain. The starting material was peripheral blood, obtained in a trial of Ad26.COV2.S vaccine versus placebo. The TCR was taken from a person between 18 and 65 years old who received the Ad26.COV2.S COVID-19 vaccine or a placebo. In nucleotides, the CDR3 is TGTGCCAGCAGCCTCGGATCAACATCCTACACAGAGACCCAGTACTTC. Translated: CASSLGSTSYTETQYF.